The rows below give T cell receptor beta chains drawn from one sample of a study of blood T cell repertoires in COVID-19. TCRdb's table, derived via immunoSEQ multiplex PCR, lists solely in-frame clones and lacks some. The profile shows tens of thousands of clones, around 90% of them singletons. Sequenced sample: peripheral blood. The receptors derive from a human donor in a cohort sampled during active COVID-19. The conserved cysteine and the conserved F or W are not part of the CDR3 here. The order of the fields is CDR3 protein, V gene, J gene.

ASSLLHPGTSGTGELF	TRBV27	TRBJ2-2
ASSLGTPRSYNEQF	TRBV7-6	TRBJ2-1
ATSRDPSANQPQH	TRBV15	TRBJ1-5
ASSVGGNQPQH	TRBV25-1	TRBJ1-5
ASSSGSASYEQY	TRBV5-1	TRBJ2-7
ASSYGQGSGQPQH	TRBV7-8	TRBJ1-5
ASSLAEREYYNEQF	TRBV5-1	TRBJ2-1
ASSLGASDTQY	TRBV5-1	TRBJ2-3
ASSTGHNTEAF	TRBV5-5	TRBJ1-1
ARGVLGTQY	TRBV30	TRBJ2-5
ASSNIQGAGRELF	TRBV6-6	TRBJ2-2
ASSLSHGTGGYGYT	TRBV28	TRBJ1-2
ASSEEGQTEAF	TRBV2	TRBJ1-1
ASSLTDLETQY	TRBV19	TRBJ2-5
ASSLSGGETQY	TRBV7-2	TRBJ2-5
ASSDPLAGVSNEQF	TRBV25-1	TRBJ2-1
ASSPYRGQGTEAF	TRBV18	TRBJ1-1
ASRSGGGGELF	TRBV2	TRBJ2-2
ASKTGGTNEKLF	TRBV27	TRBJ1-4
ASSEGPGAYEQY	TRBV10-1	TRBJ2-7
ASSSPLKGDAGELF	TRBV6-6	TRBJ2-2
ASSLGHRLYGYT	TRBV7-2	TRBJ1-2
ASSVTSGNTGELF	TRBV9	TRBJ2-2
ASSVTGARSGNTIY	TRBV2	TRBJ1-3
ASSMTTGMNTEAF	TRBV5-6	TRBJ1-1
ASKRGTINEQF	TRBV12-3/TRBV12-4	TRBJ2-1
ASSSSVMGDNEQF	TRBV7-3	TRBJ2-1
ASSPGQTAGPLH	TRBV5-4	TRBJ1-6
ASSVTGDEKLF	TRBV2	TRBJ1-4
ASGHFNQPQH	TRBV12-3/TRBV12-4	TRBJ1-5
ASSIRAGRGTGELF	TRBV19	TRBJ2-2
ASSQDPGGRPYYGYT	TRBV14	TRBJ1-2
ASSYSGGGVVEAF	TRBV6-5	TRBJ1-1
ASSVRTGGDGELF	TRBV5-1	TRBJ2-2
SVATTASSYNEQF	TRBV29-1	TRBJ2-1
SGSGVWGTEAF	TRBV29-1	TRBJ1-1
ASSQGTGRTYEQY	TRBV4-1	TRBJ2-7
ASRGTGSHEQF	TRBV6-5	TRBJ2-1
ASSWGGSETQY	TRBV2	TRBJ2-5
ASSIGTGGSSYGYT	TRBV19	TRBJ1-2
ASSLVLASYNEQF	TRBV5-4	TRBJ2-1